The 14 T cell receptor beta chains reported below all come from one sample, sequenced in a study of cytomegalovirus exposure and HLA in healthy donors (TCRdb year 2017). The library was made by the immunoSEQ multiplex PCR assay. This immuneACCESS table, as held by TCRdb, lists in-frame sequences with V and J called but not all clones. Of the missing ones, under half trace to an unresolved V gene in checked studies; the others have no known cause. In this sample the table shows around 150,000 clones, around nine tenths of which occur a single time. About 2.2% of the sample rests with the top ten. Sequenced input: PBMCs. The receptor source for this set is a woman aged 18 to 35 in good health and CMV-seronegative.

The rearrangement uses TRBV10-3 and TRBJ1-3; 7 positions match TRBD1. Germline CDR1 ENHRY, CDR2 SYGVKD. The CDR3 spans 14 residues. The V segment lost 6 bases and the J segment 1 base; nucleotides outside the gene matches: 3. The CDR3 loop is CAISGGQSGNTIYF. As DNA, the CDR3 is TGTGCCATCAGCGGGGGACAGTCTGGAAACACCATATATTTT.

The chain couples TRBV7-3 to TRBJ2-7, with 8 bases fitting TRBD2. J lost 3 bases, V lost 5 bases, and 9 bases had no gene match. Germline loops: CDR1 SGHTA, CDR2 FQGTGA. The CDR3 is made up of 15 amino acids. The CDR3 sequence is CASSPGGSSLYEQYF. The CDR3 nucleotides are TGTGCCAGCAGCCCGGGGGGGTCCTCCCTCTACGAGCAGTACTTC.

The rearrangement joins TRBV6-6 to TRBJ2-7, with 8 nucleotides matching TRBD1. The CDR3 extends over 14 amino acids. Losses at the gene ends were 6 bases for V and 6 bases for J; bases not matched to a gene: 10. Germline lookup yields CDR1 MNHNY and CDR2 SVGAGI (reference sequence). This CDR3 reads CASRGNGQGREQYF. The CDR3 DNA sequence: TGTGCCAGCAGGGGAAACGGACAGGGCCGCGAGCAGTACTTC.

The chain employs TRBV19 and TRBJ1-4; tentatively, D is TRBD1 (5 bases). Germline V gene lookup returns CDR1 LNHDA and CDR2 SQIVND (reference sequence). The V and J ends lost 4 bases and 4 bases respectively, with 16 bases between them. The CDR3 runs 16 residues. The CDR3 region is CASSTRGGRHNEKLFF. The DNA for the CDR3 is TGTGCCAGTAGTACCCGGGGGGGACGGCATAATGAAAAACTGTTTTTT.

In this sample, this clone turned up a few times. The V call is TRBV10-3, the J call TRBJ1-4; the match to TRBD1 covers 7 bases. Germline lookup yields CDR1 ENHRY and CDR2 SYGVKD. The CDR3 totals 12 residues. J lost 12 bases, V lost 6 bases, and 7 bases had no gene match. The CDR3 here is CAISQSDRELFF. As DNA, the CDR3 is TGTGCCATCAGCCAAAGCGACAGGGAACTGTTTTTT.

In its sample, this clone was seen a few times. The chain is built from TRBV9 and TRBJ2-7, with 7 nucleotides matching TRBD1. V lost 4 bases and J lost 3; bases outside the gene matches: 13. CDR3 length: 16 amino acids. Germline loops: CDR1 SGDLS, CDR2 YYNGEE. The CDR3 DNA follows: TGTGCCAGCAGCCACACCGCAGGGACAGCTCGCTACGAGCAGTACTTC. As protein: CASSHTAGTARYEQYF.

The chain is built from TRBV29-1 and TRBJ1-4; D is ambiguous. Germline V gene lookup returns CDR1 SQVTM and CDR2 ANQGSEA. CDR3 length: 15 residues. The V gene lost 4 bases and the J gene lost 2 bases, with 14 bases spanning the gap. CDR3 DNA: TGCAGCGTTGTCACCGCGTCTTCGACTAATGAAAAACTGTTTTTT. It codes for CSVVTASSTNEKLFF. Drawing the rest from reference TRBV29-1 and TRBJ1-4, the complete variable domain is SAVISQKPSRDICQRGTSLTIQCQVDSQVTMMFWYRQQPGQSLTLIATANQGSEATYESGFVIDKFPISRPNLTFSTLTVSNMSPEDSSIYLCSVVTASSTNEKLFFGSGTQLSVL.

The chain's CDR3 is CASSYSFTQPNEQFF. CDR3 coding DNA: TGTGCCAGCAGTTACTCGTTTACACAACCCAATGAGCAGTTCTTC. This sequence joins TRBV6-5 and TRBJ2-1, with D unclear. The V and J ends lost 0 bases and 6 bases respectively, with 12 bases between them. Looked up from germline, CDR1 is MNHEY and CDR2 is SVGAGI. There are 15 residues in the CDR3.

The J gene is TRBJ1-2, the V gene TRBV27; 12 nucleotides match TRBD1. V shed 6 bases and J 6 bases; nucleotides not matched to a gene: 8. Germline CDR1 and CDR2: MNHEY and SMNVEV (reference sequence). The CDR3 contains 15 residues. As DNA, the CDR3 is TGTGCCAGCAGCTCCGGGACAGGGGGCTTTGATGGCTACACCTTC. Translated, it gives CASSSGTGGFDGYTF.

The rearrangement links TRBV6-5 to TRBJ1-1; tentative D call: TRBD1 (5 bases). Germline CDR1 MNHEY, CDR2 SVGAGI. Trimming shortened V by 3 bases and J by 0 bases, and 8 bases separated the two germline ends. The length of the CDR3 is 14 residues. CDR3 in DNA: TGTGCCAGCAGTTATGACAGATTGAACACTGAAGCTTTCTTT. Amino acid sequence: CASSYDRLNTEAFF.

The CDR3 loop reads CASSPLSRALNTEAFF. The CDR3 nucleotides are TGTGCCAGCTCACCTCTCTCCAGGGCACTGAACACTGAAGCTTTCTTT. The chain joins TRBV18 to TRBJ1-1; D perhaps matches TRBD1 (5 bases). The CDR3 loop spans 16 amino acids. V shed 3 bases and J shed 0 bases, with 14 bases lying between them. Germline CDR1 is KGHSH and CDR2 is LQKENI.

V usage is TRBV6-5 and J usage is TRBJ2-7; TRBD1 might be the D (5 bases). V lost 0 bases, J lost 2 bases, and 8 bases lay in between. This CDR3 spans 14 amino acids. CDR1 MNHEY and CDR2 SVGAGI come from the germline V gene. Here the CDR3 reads CASSYSRGTYEQYF. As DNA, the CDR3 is TGTGCCAGCAGTTACTCAAGGGGTACCTACGAGCAGTACTTC.

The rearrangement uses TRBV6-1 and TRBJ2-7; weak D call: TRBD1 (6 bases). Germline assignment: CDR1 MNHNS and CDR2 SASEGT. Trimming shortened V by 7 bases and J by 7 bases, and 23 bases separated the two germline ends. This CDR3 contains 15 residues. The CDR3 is CASTDLSQWGREQYF. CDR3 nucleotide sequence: TGTGCCAGCACTGACCTGTCTCAGTGGGGGCGTGAGCAGTACTTC.

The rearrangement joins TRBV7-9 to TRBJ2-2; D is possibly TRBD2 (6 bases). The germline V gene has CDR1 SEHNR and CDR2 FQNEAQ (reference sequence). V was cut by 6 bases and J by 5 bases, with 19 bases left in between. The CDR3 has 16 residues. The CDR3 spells CASSLPAREATGELFF. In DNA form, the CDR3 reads TGTGCCAGCAGTTTGCCAGCGAGGGAGGCGACCGGGGAGCTGTTTTTT.